This T cell receptor (beta chain) is from a study of control samples from healthy donors and cancer patients. A few counts support this clone. Sequencing used immunoSEQ multiplex PCR; TCRdb keeps in-frame clones, though not all of them. Among about 120,000 clones, 89% were seen once, and the ten largest hold 40%. This CDR3 contains 15 residues. The V end was cut by 3 bases, the J end by 3 bases, with 12 bases between. The germline V gene encodes CDR1 LNHDA and CDR2 SQIVND (reference sequence). Source material: blood. The chain is built from TRBV19 and TRBJ1-5; tentatively, D is TRBD1 (6 bases). This receptor was obtained from a man over 45 in good health. The CDR3 bases are TGTGCCAGTAGTATTGTACAGGGTACCAATCAGCCCCAGCATTTT. This translates into CASSIVQGTNQPQHF.